Included here is one TCR beta chain sequence, with context. Its antigen target is currently unknown. Per-base qualities were not stored, and no clone one base away is much larger. Other DNA sequences from this sample encode an identical CDR3 as well. CDR1 SGDLS and CDR2 YYNGEE were looked up in the germline V gene. The CDR3 sequence holds 16 residues, the cysteine and phenylalanine included. Only the CDR3 DNA is retained, 48 bases long and in frame from the first base. Trimming removed 3 bases from V and 1 base from J, leaving 13 bases between the germline ends. Libraries were prepared through the immunoSEQ multiplex PCR assay. The multiplex PCR relied on a mix of 60 forward primers for TCR Vbeta segments and 13 reverse primers for TCR Jbeta segments. The CDR3 region of rearranged TCR beta genes was amplified from genomic DNA with a multiplex PCR assay. The amplified TCR beta libraries were sequenced on the Illumina HiSeq System as 87-base-pair reads. As for how the authors treated the data: Across the 600 to 700 repertoires, a later analysis counted around 80 million unique TCR beta chains, 9.5 million to 12 million of which were shared by at least two donors. To remove PCR and sequencing errors, raw reads were error-corrected and collapsed into unique sequences using a nearest-neighbor algorithm that merged closely related sequences. To assign V, D and J gene segments, CDR3 sequences were aligned to IMGT reference sequences. For a sequence to be retained, at least a six-nucleotide match to both a V gene segment and a J gene segment was required. A rearrangement was called productive if the CDR3 had no stop codons and remained in frame with V and J, and every other rearrangement was called non-productive. Following IMGT convention, CDR3 was defined as the stretch from the second conserved V-encoded cysteine to the conserved J-encoded phenylalanine. The earlier analysis of 587 of the donors excluded sequences that lacked an unambiguous match to a single V gene segment. In an earlier analysis of 587 of the donors, a V segment was called functional when productive rearrangements were above 56.7%, and segregating when the standard deviation between donors exceeded 5%. To diagnose cytomegalovirus status from the catalog of TCR beta chain sequences, a statistical classification framework was built. A later analysis assigned V and J genes by comparing TCR nucleotide sequences with IMGT/GENE-DB human TR gene sequences. In a later analysis, CDR3 sequences and most-parsimonious VDJ recombination scenarios were assigned using the TCRdist pipeline. In a later analysis, every TCR beta chain was defined by the combination of its CDR3 amino acid sequence and its V-gene family, and reads without a unique V-gene family were dropped. In a later analysis, around 650 highly shared, low-generation-probability nucleotide sequences were removed to address suspected cross-contamination and a sequencing artifact. A later analysis calculated a clonal expansion index for each public chain from normalized within-repertoire ranks of inferred template counts. In a later analysis, generation probabilities were computed with a VDJ recombination model fitted to out-of-frame rearrangements, and the resulting probabilities were checked against IGoR. In a later analysis, hypergeometric tests were used to score TCR-TCR, TCR-HLA and TCR-CMV co-occurrence, with a repertoire-size bias correction applied to TCR pairs. A later analysis estimated false discovery rates by permuting HLA or CMV assignments 20 times. In a later analysis, co-occurring TCRs were grouped using DBSCAN, and TCRdist sequence similarity was added for clustering within HLA-allele-positive subsets. Repertoires with fewer than 30,000 or more than 120,000 public chains, plus five repertoires with anomalous nucleotide sharing, were excluded from co-occurrence clustering. In its TCRdb copy, this immuneACCESS table keeps in-frame sequences only and misses some clones. Where compared with another copy, unresolved V genes explain less than half of these, and the others have no known cause. The V and J calls and clone size are taken from that table; D and trimming were inferred from the DNA. This sample holds tens of thousands of clones; 77% were observed only once. Around 3% of the sample is held by the ten biggest clonotypes.

The cohort consisted of fewer than 700 healthy bone marrow donors. At the time of sampling, all cohort members were nominally healthy, though unrecorded immune exposures were likely present. The donor was CMV seropositive and belonged to the group of about 290 seropositive cohort members. A peripheral blood sample was collected from each donor, and TCR beta sequencing was performed on peripheral blood mononuclear cells. The Qiagen DNeasy Blood Extraction Kit was used to extract genomic DNA from the blood cell samples. The entry originates in a study of cytomegalovirus exposure and HLA in healthy donors (dated by TCRdb to 2015 to 2018). As for the study more broadly: An earlier analysis of some 600 of the donors reported 276 Gb of sequence data and 117 million unique TCR beta sequences obtained from some 170 million T cells. To predict cytomegalovirus infection status, the study combined high-throughput TCR immunosequencing, statistical association of individual TCRs with disease status, and machine learning. HLA typing included class I and class II loci at four-digit resolution. An early release covering roughly 640 HLA-typed donors comprised approximately 300 gigabases of sequencing data and around 80 million unique TCR sequences. In addition to the first cohort of several hundred subjects, a separate validation cohort of 120 different subjects was used. The genetic ancestry cluster associated with self-reported Caucasian donors included over 65% of the roughly 360 genotyped donors. Every repertoire in the discovery cohort had been generated on one and the same sequencing platform. In a later genetic analysis, genome-wide SNP genotypes for about 65% of the roughly 700 donors were used, and that subset was treated as a discovery cohort. Donor age, sex, ethnicity and CMV serostatus were collected together with the repertoire data. In an earlier analysis of roughly 540 of the donors, high-throughput TCR beta sequencing was used to judge whether each TCR beta V gene segment behaved as functional or pseudogenic. To study patterns of TCR occurrence, a later analysis re-analyzed previously published TCR beta repertoires from 650 to 750 donors and added high-resolution HLA genotyping. On average, roughly 240,000 unique TCR beta nucleotide sequences were sequenced per donor among a few hundred genotyped donors of the cohort, with roughly 18% of those sequences being non-productive. Rather than drawing on any new phenotypic data, the later analysis identified candidate immune exposures from TCR beta sequences and the way those sequences occurred across donors. The study used immunosequencing to profile the T cell repertoires of around 600 subjects and linked those repertoires to cytomegalovirus serostatus. The study aimed to test whether cataloging public T cell receptors could reveal signatures of past pathogen exposure. Because of strong linkage in the cohort, a few DR-DQ haplotypes were treated as single units for association and clustering. The number of typed donors differed by locus: roughly 620-640 for A, B, C, DRB1 and DQB1; roughly 510 for DQA1; 606 for DPA1; and about 470 for DPB1. On the study overall, not on this receptor specifically: For the cohort, immune exposure information was limited to CMV serostatus. A total of roughly 160 TCR beta chains were listed by the study as associated with cytomegalovirus. A later analysis found that most CMV-associated TCR beta chains appeared HLA-restricted, with HLA associations seemingly driven largely by CMV exposure. Correlated functional status among segregating V segments might be attributable to linkage disequilibrium, but an unknown experimental factor could not be ruled out. In this cohort, only TCR beta chains were sequenced, and detectable features were limited by the absence of alpha or paired-chain data. V-gene and J-gene trimming of TCR beta chains was associated with a missense DCLRE1C variant in a later genetic analysis, and the association was replicated in an independent cohort. Cytomegalovirus status was reported to be diagnosed by the classifier with high specificity and sensitivity in both the original and validation cohorts. Assigning TCR associations to individual alleles was difficult when HLA alleles, especially DR and DQ, strongly co-occurred. Compared with equally common non-associated chains, HLA-associated TCR beta chains in a later analysis were more clonally expanded and had lower generation probabilities. In vitro tests confirmed that a few of the cytomegalovirus-associated TCR beta chains recognize cytomegalovirus antigens. HLA typing was unavailable for some donors at each locus, so association tests used only the typed subset. In a later analysis, TCR association rates were found to vary across HLA loci, with the most associated TCRs seen for DRB1 alleles and the fewest for HLA-C alleles. A further reported finding was that TCR beta sequences accurately predicted the HLA-A and HLA-B alleles for most subjects in the first cohort. Sequencing depth was assumed to be roughly uniform across donors in the presence/absence analyses, though that assumption may not hold. A later genetic analysis reported fewer N-insertions in productive TCRs among donors in an Asian-associated ancestry cluster than the approximately 700-donor mean. Because counts were too low, approximately 15 rarely observed V segments, including chromosome 9 orphons, were excluded from the earlier analysis of a few hundred of the donors. Most TCR sequences were seen in very few donors, while some public TCRs were found in many individuals. Specific HLA alleles were associated with over 15,000 TCR beta sequences at a false discovery rate of 0.05 in a later analysis. Broadly in line with IMGT annotations, most TCR beta V segments showed up in productive rearrangements about 87% or about 30% of the time in an earlier analysis of 587 of the donors. The authors suggested that the approach could potentially be extended to other disease states and immunological phenotypes. A cluster of highly shared sequence variants was judged likely to be a technical artifact of the sequencing pipeline. Some IMGT-functional V segments, including TRBV6-2 and TRBV6-3, could not be distinguished by the 87-base-pair reads and were therefore excluded. A later analysis reported that several top co-occurrence clusters appeared linked to parvovirus B19, influenza, CMV and Epstein-Barr virus.

The material sequenced was PBMCs. The clonotype comes from a man in his forties or fifties in good health and CMV-seropositive. The chain is assembled from TRBV9 and TRBJ2-2; a tentative D call is TRBD2 (7 bases match). The DNA is as follows: TGTGCCAGCAGCGCGCGAGGGGGGGTGAACACCGGGGAGCTGTTTTTT. The encoded protein is CASSARGGVNTGELFF. Joined to the reference TRBV9 and TRBJ2-2 proteins, this CDR3 gives the full variable domain: DSGVTQTPKHLITATGQRVTLRCSPRSGDLSVYWYQQSLDQGLQFLIQYYNGEERAKGNILERFSAQQFPDLHSELNLSSLELGDSALYFCASSARGGVNTGELFFGEGSRLTVL.